Listed below are T cell receptor beta chains from one sample, sequenced in a study of blood T cell repertoires in COVID-19. Measured with immunoSEQ multiplex PCR; TCRdb has only the in-frame clones, and not every one. Here the sample spans under 200,000 clones, 86% being singletons. The sample taken for sequencing was peripheral blood. Every receptor here comes from a woman aged 55-70 years with COVID-19, enrolled during active disease. Each CDR3 is given with its conserved first and last residue. D genes are given only for firm matches. Rows give clone size only sometimes, using once, few, many, or a class for an expanded clone.

TRBV4-2	-	-	TRBJ2-7	CASSQLGQFEQYF
TRBV27	-	-	TRBJ1-2	CASSFATADGYTF
TRBV11-3	-	TRBD1	TRBJ2-5	CASSFPGGETQYF
TRBV9	-	-	TRBJ2-7	CASSVGGNTYEQYF
TRBV5-1	-	-	TRBJ1-1	CASSLVGGANTEAFF
TRBV30	-	-	TRBJ2-4	CAWSPGGPEKNIQYF
TRBV9	-	-	TRBJ2-2	CASNPSGFRGTGELFF
TRBV30	-	TRBD1	TRBJ1-1	CAWRETGQGGEAFF
TRBV6-5	-	TRBD1	TRBJ1-5	CASRTGGNQPQHF
TRBV9	-	-	TRBJ1-3	CASSGSRRESSGNTIYF
TRBV29-1	-	-	TRBJ1-2	CSVEEGLKLGYTF
TRBV7-9	once	-	TRBJ2-7	CASSPWAGTSYEQYF